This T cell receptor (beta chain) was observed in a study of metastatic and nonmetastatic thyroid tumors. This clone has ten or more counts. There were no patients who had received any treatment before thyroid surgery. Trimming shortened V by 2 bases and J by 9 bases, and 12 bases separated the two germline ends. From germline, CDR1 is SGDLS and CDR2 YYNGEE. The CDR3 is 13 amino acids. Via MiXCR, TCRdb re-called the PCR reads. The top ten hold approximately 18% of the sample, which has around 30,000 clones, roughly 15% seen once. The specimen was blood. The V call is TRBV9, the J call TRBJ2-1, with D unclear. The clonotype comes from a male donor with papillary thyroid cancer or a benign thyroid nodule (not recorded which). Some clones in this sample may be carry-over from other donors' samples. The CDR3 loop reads CASSVTSGGEQFF. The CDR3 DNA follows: TGTGCCAGCAGCGTCACCTCAGGCGGTGAGCAGTTCTTC.